The entry that follows covers one TCR beta chain sequence. Some clones are missing from TCRdb's copy, which holds only in-frame ones; the method was immunoSEQ multiplex PCR. The sample lists 950,000 to 1,100,000 clones, about 75% occurring once. This sample stems from a study of shared clonotypes between healthy human individuals. Germline CDR1 and CDR2: SGHDT and YYEEEE. V shed 0 bases, J shed 2 bases, and the junction held 10 bases outside the gene matches. The CDR3 has 17 residues. This receptor was taken from a man younger than 35 in good health. The chain has TRBV5-6 and TRBJ2-7; 8 bases line up with TRBD1. The material sequenced was memory CD4+ T cells sorted from blood. The subset here: CD45RA-negative fraction. The CDR3 region has the DNA TGTGCCAGCAGCTTGGTTGTTTCTGGGACAGGAACCTACGAGCAGTACTTC. Its translation: CASSLVVSGTGTYEQYF.